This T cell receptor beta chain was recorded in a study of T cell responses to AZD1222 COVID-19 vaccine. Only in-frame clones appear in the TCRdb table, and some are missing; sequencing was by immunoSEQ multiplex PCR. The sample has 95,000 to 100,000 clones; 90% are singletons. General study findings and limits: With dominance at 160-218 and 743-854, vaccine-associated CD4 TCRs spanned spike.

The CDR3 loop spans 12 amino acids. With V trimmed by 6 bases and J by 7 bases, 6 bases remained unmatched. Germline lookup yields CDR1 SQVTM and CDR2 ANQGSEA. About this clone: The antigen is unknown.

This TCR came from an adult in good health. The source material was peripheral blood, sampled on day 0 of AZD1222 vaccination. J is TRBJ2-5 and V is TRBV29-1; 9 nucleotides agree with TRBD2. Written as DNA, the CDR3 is TGCAGCGTACTAGCGGGCGATGGGACCCAGTACTTC. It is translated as CSVLAGDGTQYF.